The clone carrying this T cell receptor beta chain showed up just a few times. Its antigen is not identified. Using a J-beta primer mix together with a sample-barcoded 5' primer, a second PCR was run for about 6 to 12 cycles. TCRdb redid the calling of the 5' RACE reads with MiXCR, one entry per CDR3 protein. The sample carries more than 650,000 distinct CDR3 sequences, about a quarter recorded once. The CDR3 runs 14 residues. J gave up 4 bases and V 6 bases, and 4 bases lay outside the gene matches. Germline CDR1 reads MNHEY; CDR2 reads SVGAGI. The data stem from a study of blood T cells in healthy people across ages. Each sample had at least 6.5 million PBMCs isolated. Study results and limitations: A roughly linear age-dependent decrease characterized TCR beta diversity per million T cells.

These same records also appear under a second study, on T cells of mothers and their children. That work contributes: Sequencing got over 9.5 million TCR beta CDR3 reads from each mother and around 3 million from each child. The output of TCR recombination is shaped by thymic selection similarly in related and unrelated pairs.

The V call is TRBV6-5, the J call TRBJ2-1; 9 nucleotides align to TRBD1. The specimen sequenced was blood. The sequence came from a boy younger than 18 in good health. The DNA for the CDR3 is TGTGCCAGCAGGACAGGGGGAGGTTACAATGAGCAGTTCTTC. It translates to CASRTGGGYNEQFF.